This entry lists 32 T cell receptor beta chains sequenced from one sample in a study of blood T cell repertoires in COVID-19. The protocol was immunoSEQ multiplex PCR, while the TCRdb copy is restricted to in-frame clones and leaves out a portion. The sample shows more than 200,000 clones, roughly 84% of them seen only once. Material for sequencing was peripheral blood. Source of these receptors: a man aged 55 to 69 with acute or convalescent COVID-19.

The gene calls are TRBV10-3 and TRBJ2-7, with a weak D call TRBD1 (5 bases). Trimming took 6 bases from V and 5 from J, leaving 14 bases between them. The CDR3 runs to 13 residues. The germline V gene has CDR1 ENHRY and CDR2 SYGVKD. The CDR3 nucleotides are TGTGCCATCAGGATGGGGCTTCAGGACGAGCAGTACTTC. This codes for CAIRMGLQDEQYF.

The J gene is TRBJ1-4, the V gene TRBV5-1, with D perhaps TRBD1 (6 bases). This CDR3 is 15 amino acids long. The ends were cut back, 4 bases at V and 4 bases at J, with 14 bases in the middle. The germline CDR1 and CDR2 sequences are SGHRS and YFSETQ. The CDR3 bases are TGCGCCAGCAGCGCCTCAGGGGTGGTTAATGAAAAACTGTTTTTT. Protein sequence: CASSASGVVNEKLFF.

V is TRBV5-1 and J is TRBJ2-5, with 8 bases fitting TRBD2. Losses at the gene ends were 4 bases for V and 1 base for J; bases not matched to a gene: 9. Germline values: CDR1 SGHRS, CDR2 YFSETQ. The CDR3 is made up of 16 amino acids. The CDR3 reads CASSPAGGVGQETQYF. The CDR3 DNA reads TGCGCCAGCAGCCCCGCCGGGGGGGTGGGCCAAGAGACCCAGTACTTC.

This chain joins TRBV7-3 and TRBJ2-3; 11 positions match TRBD2. CDR1 and CDR2 (germline): SGHTA, FQGTGA. This CDR3 spans 18 amino acids. Trimming took 0 bases from V and 2 from J; bases not matched to a gene: 7. CDR3 coding DNA: TGTGCCAGCAGCTTAACGCTGGCTAGCGGGGGGTACACAGATACGCAGTATTTT. Amino acids: CASSLTLASGGYTDTQYF.

This clone came up once. The chain is built from TRBV10-3 and TRBJ2-5; 10 bases are a match to TRBD2. CDR1 and CDR2 (germline): ENHRY, SYGVKD. CDR3 size: 15 residues. V lost 2 bases, J lost 5 bases, and 5 bases stayed unmatched. The CDR3 nucleotides are TGTGCCATCAGTGAGCAAGCGGGAGGGAGGGAGACCCAGTACTTC. It is translated as CAISEQAGGRETQYF.

About this clone: At one end the junction does not follow the germline gene, possibly because of a read error. The CDR3 sequence: CANSPGHRGRSEKLFF. The CDR3 region has the DNA TGTGCCAACAGTCCGGGACACAGGGGAAGATCTGAAAAACTGTTTTTT. This chain connects TRBV2 to TRBJ1-4, with 7 bases fitting TRBD1. CDR3 length equals 16 residues. From germline, CDR1 is SNHLY and CDR2 FYNNEI.

The rearrangement joins TRBV7-2 to TRBJ2-1; TRBD2 is a possible D gene (5 bases). Germline CDR1 reads SGHTA; CDR2 reads FQGNSA. V was clipped by 1 base and J by 0 bases, with 7 bases between them. This CDR3 spans 15 amino acids. CDR3 DNA: TGTGCCAGCAGCTTAGTCAGCGGCTCCTACAATGAGCAGTTCTTC. This gives the protein CASSLVSGSYNEQFF.

This sequence joins TRBV3-1 (or the pseudogene TRBV3-2) and TRBJ2-2; possible D gene TRBD2, 7 bases. The CDR3 contains 17 residues. From germline, CDR1 is LGHDT and CDR2 YNNKEL (reference sequence). V was pared by 4 bases and J by 0 bases, with 15 bases between. The CDR3 DNA is TGTGCCAGCAGCCTTAGAGGCGGGGGCCCGAACACCGGGGAGCTGTTTTTT. It translates to CASSLRGGGPNTGELFF.

V and J are TRBV28 and TRBJ2-1, with 10 bases aligning to TRBD2. Germline lookup yields CDR1 MDHEN and CDR2 SYDVKM. Germline trimming cut 5 bases from V and 4 bases from J; bases unmatched to any gene: 20. This CDR3 comprises 20 residues. As DNA, the CDR3 is TGTGCCAGCAGTCTATATCCCCCTATAGCGGGAGGCCCCCGATACAATGAGCAGTTCTTC. Its protein product is CASSLYPPIAGGPRYNEQFF.

This clone was counted a few times. The gene calls are TRBV6-2 or TRBV6-3 and TRBJ2-7, with D possibly being TRBD2 (6 bases). Germline CDR1 is MNHEY and CDR2 is SVGEGT. Trimming pared 5 bases from V and 2 bases from J, leaving 10 bases between. This CDR3 region has 13 residues. The CDR3 protein is CASSRENTYEQYF. The CDR3 region has the DNA TGTGCCAGCAGTCGGGAGAATACCTACGAGCAGTACTTC.

The V and J genes are TRBV19 and TRBJ2-1; D might be TRBD1 (6 bases). CDR3 size: 17 residues. Between the trimmed V and J ends, which lost 0 bases and 4 bases, there was a span of 16 bases. CDR1 and CDR2 from the germline V gene are LNHDA and SQIVND (reference sequence). In DNA form, the CDR3 reads TGTGCCAGTAGTATAGATTGGGAGACAGGAGTATACAATGAGCAGTTCTTC. It is translated as CASSIDWETGVYNEQFF. Full variable domain (rest looked up from reference TRBV19 and TRBJ2-1): DGGITQSPKYLFRKEGQNVTLSCEQNLNHDAMYWYRQDPGQGLRLIYYSQIVNDFQKGDIAEGYSVSREKKESFPLTVTSAQKNPTAFYLCASSIDWETGVYNEQFFGPGTRLTVL.

This chain links TRBV21-1 with TRBJ1-4; TRBD1 is the table's D call and was not checked against the DNA. TRBV21-1 is noted as a pseudogene. The CDR3 sequence is 18 residues long. The CDR3 nucleotides read TGTGCCAGCAGCAGAAAGGTCCAGGGGGCGGGGAGTAATGAAAAACTGTTTTTT. Its translation is CASSRKVQGAGSNEKLFF.

The chain couples TRBV4-1 to TRBJ1-2; 8 nucleotides line up with TRBD1. There are 17 residues in the CDR3. After removal of 1 base from V and 0 bases from J, the junction contained 7 bases not matched to a gene. CDR1 and CDR2 from the germline V gene are MGHRA and YSYEKL. CDR3 DNA: TGCGCCAGCAGCCAAGCCCAGGGGGCCCGTCCTAACTATGGCTACACCTTC. Amino acid sequence: CASSQAQGARPNYGYTF.

The chain carries TRBV30 and TRBJ2-2; 7 bases match TRBD2. CDR3 length equals 17 residues. Germline trimming cut 0 bases from V and 1 base from J; bases unmatched to any gene: 8. CDR1 is GTSNPN, CDR2 SVGIG, per germline (reference sequence). CDR3 protein: CAWSVLGKRGNTGELFF. In nucleotides, the CDR3 is TGTGCCTGGAGTGTACTCGGGAAGCGGGGGAACACCGGGGAGCTGTTTTTT.

This chain connects TRBV27 to TRBJ2-1, with TRBD1 matching over 7 bases. V lost 5 bases and J lost 6; bases outside the gene matches: 7. This CDR3 contains 14 residues. In germline, CDR1 is MNHEY, CDR2 SMNVEV (reference sequence). CDR3 DNA sequence: TGTGCCAGCAGTCAAGGGGACAGTGTCAATGAGCAGTTCTTC. This encodes CASSQGDSVNEQFF.

This clone was counted a few times. The chain employs TRBV18 and TRBJ1-1, with D maybe TRBD1 (5 bases). Germline CDR1 and CDR2: KGHSH and LQKENI. The CDR3 loop spans 15 amino acids. Trimming removed 3 bases from V and 0 bases from J, with 11 bases in between. The CDR3 loop reads CASSPIDSMNTEAFF. The CDR3 region has the DNA TGTGCCAGCTCACCTATCGACAGCATGAACACTGAAGCTTTCTTT.

The J gene is TRBJ1-4, the V gene TRBV25-1; D is possibly TRBD1 (6 bases). Germline CDR1 is MGHDK and CDR2 is SYGVNS. CDR3 length: 13 amino acids. V was trimmed by 3 bases and J by 7 bases, leaving 9 bases between them. The CDR3 here is CASSEGAREKLFF. CDR3 DNA sequence: TGTGCCAGCAGTGAGGGGGCGCGTGAAAAACTGTTTTTT. The full variable domain, rest sourced from reference TRBV25-1 and TRBJ1-4, is EADIYQTPRYLVIGTGKKITLECSQTMGHDKMYWYQQDPGMELHLIHYSYGVNSTEKGDLSSESTVSRIRTEHFPLTLESARPSHTSQYLCASSEGAREKLFFGSGTQLSVL.

The chain combines TRBV6-2 or TRBV6-3 with TRBJ2-3; a weak D match, TRBD2 (6 bases). V was shortened by 4 bases and J by 0 bases, with 11 bases between the two germline ends. This CDR3 region has 15 residues. CDR1 MNHEY and CDR2 SVGEGT come from the germline V gene. The CDR3 here is CASSLLADSTDTQYF. Here the CDR3 DNA reads TGTGCCAGCAGTTTATTAGCGGATAGCACAGATACGCAGTATTTT.

The V gene is TRBV3-1 (or the pseudogene TRBV3-2), the J gene TRBJ1-1, with TRBD1 as a possible D gene (5 bases). This CDR3 contains 14 residues. V was shortened by 1 base and J by 1 base, with 7 bases between the two germline ends. CDR1 and CDR2 from the germline V gene are LGHDT and YNNKEL (reference sequence). CDR3 sequence: CASSQGGGNTEAFF. The CDR3 DNA sequence: TGTGCCAGCAGCCAAGGGGGGGGGAACACTGAAGCTTTCTTT.

The chain employs TRBV27 and TRBJ1-1, with D possibly TRBD1 on 5 matching bases. V lost 5 bases, J lost 3 bases, and 16 bases lay in between. Germline assignment: CDR1 MNHEY and CDR2 SMNVEV (reference sequence). There are 15 residues in the CDR3. CDR3 nucleotides: TGTGCCAGCAGTGATCTCCCCAGGGCTCACACTGAAGCTTTCTTT. Translation gives CASSDLPRAHTEAFF.

This clone is a singleton in its sample. This CDR3 reads CASSSGQVTDTQYF. In DNA, the CDR3 is TGTGCCAGCAGTTCCGGACAGGTGACAGATACGCAGTATTTT. The gene calls are TRBV6-5 and TRBJ2-3; 7 bases are a match to TRBD1. In germline, CDR1 is MNHEY, CDR2 SVGAGI. Trimming removed 4 bases from V and 3 bases from J; junction bases left unmatched: 4. This CDR3 spans 14 amino acids.

Worth noting for this clone: This sample includes further DNA sequences coding for the same CDR3. The CDR3: CASSLGRAGGKQYF. In DNA form, the CDR3 reads TGTGCCAGCAGCTTAGGGCGTGCGGGGGGGAAGCAGTACTTC. The chain carries TRBV13 and TRBJ2-7, with TRBD2 matching 9 bases. The CDR3 length is 14 residues. The germline gives CDR1 PRHDT, CDR2 FYEKMQ (reference sequence). V lost 0 bases and J lost 8; bases outside the gene matches: 5.

The rearrangement joins TRBV6-4 to TRBJ2-7; maybe TRBD1 (6 bases). CDR1 is MRHNA and CDR2 is SNTAGT in the germline V gene. Trimming pared 6 bases from V and 2 bases from J, leaving 14 bases between. The CDR3 loop spans 14 amino acids. CDR3 residues: CASRRTANPYEQYF. In DNA, the CDR3 is TGTGCCAGCAGAAGGACAGCAAACCCCTACGAGCAGTACTTC.

About this clone itself: A read error may account for a junction end that differs from germline. This sequence joins TRBV7-7 and TRBJ2-1; D might be TRBD2 (5 bases). The CDR3 length is 17 residues. Germline assignment: CDR1 SSHAT and CDR2 FNYEAQ (reference sequence). The CDR3 nucleotides are TGTGCTAGCAGCGCCCTAAATCCGGAGGACTCTTACAATGAGCAGTTCTTC. Translated: CASSALNPEDSYNEQFF. The complete variable domain, with remaining parts taken from reference TRBV7-7 and TRBJ2-1, reads GAGVSQSPRYKVTKRGQDVTLRCDPISSHATLYWYQQALGQGPEFLTYFNYEAQPDKSGLPSDRFSAERPEGSISTLTIQRTEQRDSAMYRCASSALNPEDSYNEQFFGPGTRLTVL.

CDR3 amino acids: CASSQDEDRVGGELFF. The CDR3 bases are TGTGCCAGCAGCCAAGATGAGGACAGGGTGGGCGGGGAGCTGTTTTTT. V is TRBV4-2 and J is TRBJ2-2, with 8 bases fitting TRBD1. V was pared by 0 bases and J by 7 bases, with 7 bases of the junction left unmatched. CDR3 length: 16 amino acids. Germline assignment: CDR1 LGHNA and CDR2 YNFKEQ.

V gene TRBV19 combines with J gene TRBJ2-1, with D perhaps matching TRBD2 (6 bases). The CDR3 contains 14 residues. Germline CDR1 is LNHDA and CDR2 is SQIVND (reference sequence). Trimming stripped 4 bases from V and 2 bases from J, with 9 bases between. The CDR3 spells CASSNRETYNEQFF. CDR3 bases: TGTGCCAGTAGTAACCGGGAGACCTACAATGAGCAGTTCTTC.

V is TRBV9 and J is TRBJ2-5; 14 positions agree with TRBD2. The V gene end was trimmed by 4 bases and the J gene end by 5 bases; junction bases not matched to a gene: 13. Germline V gives CDR1 SGDLS, CDR2 YYNGEE. The CDR3 is made up of 18 amino acids. The CDR3, as DNA: TGTGCCAGCAGCCTTAGGGGACTAGCGGGAGTGGAGGGGGAGACCCAGTACTTC. Its translation: CASSLRGLAGVEGETQYF.

V usage is TRBV6-4 and J usage is TRBJ2-3; 10 nucleotides agree with TRBD2. Germline V lookup: CDR1 MRHNA, CDR2 SNTAGT. This CDR3 comprises 15 residues. The ends lost 3 bases at V and 5 bases at J; junction bases unmatched: 5. Here the CDR3 DNA reads TGTGCCAGCAGTGAGGAAGCGGGGGGGCAAGATACGCAGTATTTT. The encoded protein is CASSEEAGGQDTQYF.

This chain joins TRBV9 and TRBJ2-7; 7 nucleotides agree with TRBD2. The trim removed 4 bases at V and 5 bases at J, leaving 12 bases unmatched. Germline CDR1 SGDLS, CDR2 YYNGEE. CDR3 length: 15 amino acids. CDR3 in DNA: TGTGCCAGCAGCCCCGACCCGGGACTAATCCACGAGCAGTACTTC. Its protein product is CASSPDPGLIHEQYF.

The rearrangement joins TRBV27 to TRBJ2-5; maybe TRBD1 (8 bases). The CDR3 consists of 16 residues. The germline V and J ends were trimmed by 6 bases and 2 bases, with 19 bases remaining between them. Germline CDR1 is MNHEY and CDR2 is SMNVEV (reference sequence). CDR3 protein: CASRPRQGRGQETQYF. The CDR3 nucleotides read TGTGCCAGCAGGCCCCGACAGGGGAGGGGGCAAGAGACCCAGTACTTC.

The chain uses TRBV6-5 and TRBJ1-2, with 9 nucleotides matching TRBD1. Per germline, CDR1 MNHEY and CDR2 SVGAGI. The CDR3 runs 14 residues. Trimming cost V 6 bases and J 7 bases; bases outside gene matches: 9. The CDR3, as DNA: TGTGCCAGCAGCCCGGACAGGGGAGTGGGTGGCTACACCTTC. Amino acid sequence: CASSPDRGVGGYTF.

This rearrangement joins TRBV6-2 or TRBV6-3 to TRBJ2-1; 13 bases are a match to TRBD2. Germline V gene lookup returns CDR1 MNHEY and CDR2 SVGEGT. The ends lost 5 bases at V and 1 base at J; junction bases unmatched: 5. This CDR3 has 17 amino acids. In nucleotides, the CDR3 is TGTGCCAGCAGTAAAGGGGGACTAGCGGGATCCTACAATGAGCAGTTCTTC. Its translation is CASSKGGLAGSYNEQFF.